The present T cell receptor beta chain was sequenced within a study of Ad26.COV2.S vaccination and SARS-CoV-2 variants. Study-level background: Ad26.COV2.S shots went into the muscle once or twice, 56 days apart.

Regarding the study as a whole: Spike-specific TCR breadth in vaccine recipients exceeded that seen in placebo recipients.

Here immunoSEQ multiplex PCR was the method, and the copy in TCRdb shows in-frame clones only, minus some. The repertoire holds approximately 350,000 clones, with around 87% as singletons. This CDR3 has 14 residues. Unmatched junction bases numbered 12, after V lost 8 bases and J lost 9 bases. The germline V gene has CDR1 SNHLY and CDR2 FYNNEI. This clone has a handful of counts. Its antigen is not known. Treatment given: roughly 19 received Ad26.COV2.S at low or high dose, single or two shots; about 5 received placebo; per-sample allocation not given. Vaccine and placebo recipients were sampled on day 63 after the first injection.

The chain uses TRBV2 and TRBJ2-1, with TRBD2 matching 8 bases. The sequence was obtained from a person between 18 and 60 years old who received the Ad26.COV2.S COVID-19 vaccine or a placebo. Sequenced material: peripheral blood, taken in a trial of Ad26.COV2.S vaccine versus placebo. CDR3 nucleotides: TGTGCCAGCGTTCCGGGACTAGGGAGGAGTGAGCAGTTCTTC. It yields the protein CASVPGLGRSEQFF.